This is a list of T cell receptor beta chains from one sample in a study of monozygotic twins with inflammatory bowel disease. No DNA is given; TCRdb re-called the 5' RACE reads and lists each CDR3 protein once. This table holds more than 75,000 distinct CDR3 sequences. The source material was blood. Receptor source: a human donor with ulcerative colitis or Crohn's disease, or a healthy co-twin of an affected twin (not recorded which). The CDR3 runs from the conserved cysteine through the conserved F or W.

V gene: TRBV20-1
J gene: TRBJ1-2
CDR3 protein: CSARVGRERGYTF

V gene: TRBV9
J gene: TRBJ2-2
CDR3 protein: CASTPRAGVSGELFF

V gene: TRBV19
J gene: TRBJ1-1
CDR3 protein: CASSAWDSLNTEAFF

V gene: TRBV20-1
J gene: TRBJ1-2
CDR3 protein: CSATAGNYGYTF

V gene: TRBV20-1
J gene: TRBJ1-2
CDR3 protein: CSARDGKPYGYTF

V gene: TRBV19
J gene: TRBJ1-3
CDR3 protein: CASMSDSGNTIYF

V gene: TRBV11-2
J gene: TRBJ2-3
CDR3 protein: CASSLTSKEDTQYF

V gene: TRBV20-1
J gene: TRBJ1-5
CDR3 protein: CSVSGAENQPQHF

V gene: TRBV5-6
J gene: TRBJ2-1
CDR3 protein: CASSQRIYRGGDEQFF

V gene: TRBV5-4
J gene: TRBJ2-2
CDR3 protein: CASSGSPGELFF

V gene: TRBV5-1
J gene: TRBJ2-1
CDR3 protein: CASSFRNRDRGTSSYNEQFF

V gene: TRBV5-6
J gene: TRBJ2-7
CDR3 protein: CASSYGLGLSRSYEQYF

V gene: TRBV20-1
J gene: TRBJ2-7
CDR3 protein: CSARDQQRGMYEQYF

V gene: TRBV19
J gene: TRBJ2-7
CDR3 protein: CASSIIFRETALDSYEQYF